The 16 T cell receptor beta chains in this list originate from one sample, sequenced in a study of T cell repertoires in cytomegalovirus infection. MiXCR, applied by TCRdb to the reads, yields one record per CDR3 protein. Among approximately 140,000 distinct CDR3 sequences, around 25% were seen once, and the ten largest hold roughly 35%. Their antigen targets remain unknown. The sample comprised PBMCs, sequenced either directly or after in vitro stimulation (not recorded which). The receptors were gathered from a human donor in good health (CMV status not recorded). Some clones in this sample may be carry-over from other donors' samples.

This clonotype was seen at least ten times. This chain links TRBV6-1 with TRBJ2-5, with TRBD1 as a possible D gene (5 bases). Trimming removed 7 bases from V and 5 bases from J, with 26 bases in between. CDR1 and CDR2 from the germline V gene are MNHNS and SASEGT. The CDR3 totals 17 residues. The CDR3 spells CASKWGSNSPKGETQYF. For the CDR3, the DNA is TGTGCCAGCAAATGGGGCTCGAACTCTCCTAAGGGGGAGACCCAGTACTTC.

This clonotype was seen at least ten times. The V gene is TRBV19, the J gene TRBJ1-1, with no clear D. V lost 7 bases to trimming and J lost 2 bases, with 5 bases between them. This CDR3 has 11 amino acids. Germline assignment: CDR1 LNHDA and CDR2 SQIVND (reference sequence). The DNA for the CDR3 is TGTGCCAGTAAGGGTAACACTGAAGCTTTCTTT. Encoded protein: CASKGNTEAFF.

To note about this clonotype: It is likely a read error, because the conserved phenylalanine at the end of the CDR3 is missing. The V gene is TRBV24-1, the J gene TRBJ2-1; 11 nucleotides align to TRBD1. Germline lookup yields CDR1 KGHDR and CDR2 SFDVKD. Trimming took 2 bases from V and 8 from J; bases not matched to a gene: 4. The CDR3 totals 15 residues. DNA of the CDR3: TGTGCCACCAGTGATTCGGGACAGGGGGTCTATGAGCAGTTCCTC. It codes for CATSDSGQGVYEQFL.

The rearrangement uses TRBV4-1 and TRBJ1-4; D ambiguous. With 2 bases removed from V and 8 bases from J, the gap between germline ends came to 9 bases. From germline, CDR1 is MGHRA and CDR2 YSYEKL. The CDR3 consists of 13 residues. CDR3 region: CASSQTLGEKLFF. CDR3 nucleotide sequence: TGCGCCAGCAGCCAAACCCTAGGGGAAAAACTGTTTTTT.

The V gene is TRBV27, the J gene TRBJ2-7; D is unclear. The germline V gene has CDR1 MNHEY and CDR2 SMNVEV (reference sequence). V shed 3 bases and J shed 2 bases, with 14 bases lying between them. The CDR3 is 15 amino acids. CDR3 residues: CASSLGGTEPYEQYF. The CDR3 bases are TGTGCCAGCAGTTTGGGTGGTACAGAACCCTACGAGCAGTACTTC.

This clonotype has ten or more counts. The rearrangement joins TRBV7-8 to TRBJ2-2; D possibly matches TRBD1 or TRBD2 (7 bases each). Trimming cost V 5 bases and J 3 bases, with 16 bases left between them. Looked up from germline, CDR1 is SGHVS and CDR2 is FQNEAQ. CDR3 size: 16 residues. CDR3 in DNA: TGTGCCAGCAGCCGAATGGCAGGGGGGGACACCGGGGAGCTGTTTTTT. Translating it yields CASSRMAGGDTGELFF.

This chain links TRBV15 with TRBJ1-1; D remains ambiguous. This CDR3 is 13 amino acids long. CDR1 is LNHNV, CDR2 YYDKDF, per germline (reference sequence). Trimming removed 5 bases from V and 1 base from J, with 8 bases in between. The CDR3 DNA follows: TGTGCCACCAGCCCCCCATGGAACACTGAAGCTTTCTTT. It is translated as CATSPPWNTEAFF.

This clonotype came up many times. The V gene is TRBV27, the J gene TRBJ2-1; 9 bases line up with TRBD2. This CDR3 spans 19 amino acids. Germline V gene lookup returns CDR1 MNHEY and CDR2 SMNVEV (reference sequence). V shed 3 bases and J 0 bases; nucleotides not matched to a gene: 12. The CDR3 nucleotides read TGTGCCAGCAGTTTCTTTATTGGGACTAGCAGAGGCTCCTACAATGAGCAGTTCTTC. Translated, it gives CASSFFIGTSRGSYNEQFF.

In its sample, this clonotype was seen a few times. The chain couples TRBV6-2 or TRBV6-3 to TRBJ1-1, with a tentative D call TRBD1 (6 bases). From germline, CDR1 is MNHEY and CDR2 SVGEGT. The V and J ends lost 1 base and 2 bases respectively, with 23 bases between them. The CDR3 length is 19 residues. CDR3 protein: CASSYFAGAVSPFNTEAFF. The CDR3 DNA reads as TGTGCCAGCAGTTACTTCGCAGGGGCCGTTTCCCCCTTTAACACTGAAGCTTTCTTT.

The chain uses TRBV7-2 and TRBJ2-1; 14 positions match TRBD2. The CDR3 extends over 14 amino acids. Germline V lookup: CDR1 SGHTA, CDR2 FQGNSA. V shed 1 base and J 15 bases; nucleotides not matched to a gene: 5. The CDR3 DNA is TGTGCCAGCAGCTTAGTGGGGACTAGCGGGAGTATGTTCTTC. It is translated as CASSLVGTSGSMFF. Together with reference TRBV7-2 and TRBJ2-1, the CDR3 gives the full variable domain: GAGVSQSPSNKVTEKGKDVELRCDPISGHTALYWYRQSLGQGLEFLIYFQGNSAPDKSGLPSDRFSAERTGGSVSTLTIQRTQQEDSAVYLCASSLVGTSGSMFFGPGTRLTVL.

The chain employs TRBV4-1 and TRBJ2-7; 8 nucleotides match TRBD2. J was trimmed by 3 bases and V by 3 bases; bases with no gene match: 4. This CDR3 has 14 residues. Per the germline V gene, CDR1 is MGHRA and CDR2 is YSYEKL. Written as DNA, the CDR3 is TGCGCCAGCAGCCACCTAGCGGGTAACTACGAGCAGTACGTC. Its translation is CASSHLAGNYEQYV.

V is TRBV5-4 and J is TRBJ2-1; 9 bases are shared with TRBD2. This CDR3 contains 17 residues. CDR1 is SGHNT and CDR2 is YYREEE in the germline V gene (reference sequence). V was pared by 4 bases and J by 0 bases, with 8 bases of the junction left unmatched. The CDR3 nucleotides are TGTGCCAGCAGCCTCCCGGGACTAGCTAACTCCTACAATGAGCAGTTCTTC. Translated, it gives CASSLPGLANSYNEQFF.

V gene TRBV19 combines with J gene TRBJ2-1; 9 nucleotides match TRBD2. In germline, CDR1 is LNHDA, CDR2 SQIVND (reference sequence). This CDR3 spans 17 amino acids. J was trimmed by 6 bases and V by 1 base; bases with no gene match: 10. CDR3 sequence: CASSIALPSGIGNEQFF. Here the CDR3 DNA reads TGTGCCAGTAGTATAGCCCTTCCTAGCGGGATCGGCAATGAGCAGTTCTTC.

This clonotype came up many times. The J gene is TRBJ2-2, the V gene TRBV7-6; D remains ambiguous. With 4 bases removed from V and 5 bases from J, the gap between germline ends came to 5 bases. This CDR3 has 12 residues. From germline, CDR1 is SGHVS and CDR2 FNYEAQ. In DNA, the CDR3 is TGTGCCAGCAGCTCCGGAACCGGGGAGCTGTTTTTT. It yields the protein CASSSGTGELFF.

This clonotype was counted ten times or more. V gene TRBV12-3 or TRBV12-4 combines with J gene TRBJ1-5; D not certain. CDR3 length: 16 amino acids. Trimming removed 6 bases from V and 0 bases from J, with 15 bases in between. CDR3 loop: CASSSRGRNSNQPQHF. DNA for the CDR3: TGTGCCAGCAGCTCCAGAGGACGGAATAGCAATCAGCCCCAGCATTTT.

The V and J genes are TRBV19 and TRBJ1-5, with D tentatively TRBD1 (6 bases). Trimming left V 5 bases short and J 0 bases short, with 17 bases between. Germline V lookup: CDR1 LNHDA, CDR2 SQIVND (reference sequence). The CDR3 is 17 residues long. CDR3: CASSWMGAGYSNQPQHF. The CDR3 DNA reads TGTGCCAGTAGTTGGATGGGGGCAGGATATAGCAATCAGCCCCAGCATTTT.